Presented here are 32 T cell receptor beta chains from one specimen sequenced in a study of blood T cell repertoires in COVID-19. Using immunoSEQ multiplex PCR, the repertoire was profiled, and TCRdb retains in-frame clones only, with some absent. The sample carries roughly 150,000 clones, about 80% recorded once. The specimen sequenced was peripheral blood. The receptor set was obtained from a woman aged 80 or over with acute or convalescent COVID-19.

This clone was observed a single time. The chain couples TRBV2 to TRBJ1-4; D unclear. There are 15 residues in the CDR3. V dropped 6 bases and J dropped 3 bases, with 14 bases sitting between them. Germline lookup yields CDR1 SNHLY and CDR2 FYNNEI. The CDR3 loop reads CASRRVSTANEKLFF. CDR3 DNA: TGTGCCAGCAGGCGAGTGTCCACAGCTAATGAAAAACTGTTTTTT.

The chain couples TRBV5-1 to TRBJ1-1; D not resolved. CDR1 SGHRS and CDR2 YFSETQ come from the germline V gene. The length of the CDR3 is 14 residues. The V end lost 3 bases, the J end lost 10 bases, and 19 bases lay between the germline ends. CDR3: CASSYNVESTLAFF. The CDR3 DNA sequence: TGCGCCAGCAGCTATAATGTAGAGAGTACGTTAGCTTTCTTT.

The CDR3 here is CASSTSSGGSNEQFF. CDR3 coding DNA: TGTGCCAGTAGTACGTCTAGCGGGGGTAGCAATGAGCAGTTCTTC. The chain combines TRBV19 with TRBJ2-1; 10 bases align to TRBD2. CDR3 length equals 15 residues. J lost 6 bases, V lost 4 bases, and 6 bases had no gene match. Germline V gene lookup returns CDR1 LNHDA and CDR2 SQIVND (reference sequence).

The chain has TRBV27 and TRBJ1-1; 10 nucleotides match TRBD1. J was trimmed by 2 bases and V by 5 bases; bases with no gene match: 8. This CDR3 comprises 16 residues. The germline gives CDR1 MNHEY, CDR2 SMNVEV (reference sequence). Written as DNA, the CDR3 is TGTGCCAGCAGTACCCGGACAGGGGGTGGAAACACTGAAGCTTTCTTT. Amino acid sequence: CASSTRTGGGNTEAFF.

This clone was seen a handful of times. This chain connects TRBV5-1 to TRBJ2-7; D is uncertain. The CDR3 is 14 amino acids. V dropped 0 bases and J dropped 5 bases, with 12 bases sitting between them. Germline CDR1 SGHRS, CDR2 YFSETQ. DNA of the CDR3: TGCGCCAGCAGCTTGGCCGTTACAGACAACGAGCAGTACTTC. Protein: CASSLAVTDNEQYF.

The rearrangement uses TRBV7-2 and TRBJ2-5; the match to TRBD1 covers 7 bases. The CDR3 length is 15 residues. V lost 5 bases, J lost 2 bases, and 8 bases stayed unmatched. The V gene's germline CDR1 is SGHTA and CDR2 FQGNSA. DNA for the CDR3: TGTGCCAGCAGCGTGGGACAGCCTGCTCAAGAGACCCAGTACTTC. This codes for CASSVGQPAQETQYF.

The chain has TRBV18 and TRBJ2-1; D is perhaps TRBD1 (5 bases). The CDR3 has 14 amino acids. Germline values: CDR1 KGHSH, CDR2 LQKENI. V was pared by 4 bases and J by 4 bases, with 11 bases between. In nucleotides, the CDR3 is TGTGCCAGCTCACTAGACCAGGGTTACAATGAGCAGTTCTTC. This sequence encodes CASSLDQGYNEQFF.

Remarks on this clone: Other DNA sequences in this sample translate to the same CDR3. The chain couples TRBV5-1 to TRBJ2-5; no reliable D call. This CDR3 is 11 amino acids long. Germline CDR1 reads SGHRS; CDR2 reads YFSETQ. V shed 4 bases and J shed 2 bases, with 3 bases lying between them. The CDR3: CASSLQETQYF. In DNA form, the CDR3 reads TGCGCCAGCAGCCTACAAGAGACCCAGTACTTC.

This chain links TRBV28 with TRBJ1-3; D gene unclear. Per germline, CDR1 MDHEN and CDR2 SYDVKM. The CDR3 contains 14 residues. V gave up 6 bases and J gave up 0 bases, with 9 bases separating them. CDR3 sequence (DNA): TGTGCCAGCAGCCCTCAGCGCTCTGGAAACACCATATATTTT. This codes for CASSPQRSGNTIYF.

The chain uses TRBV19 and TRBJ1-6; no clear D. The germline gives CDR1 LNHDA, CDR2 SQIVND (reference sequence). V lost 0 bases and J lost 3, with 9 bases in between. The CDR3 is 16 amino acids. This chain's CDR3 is CASSIDWNSYNSPLHF. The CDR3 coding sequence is TGTGCCAGTAGTATAGATTGGAACAGCTATAATTCACCCCTCCACTTT.

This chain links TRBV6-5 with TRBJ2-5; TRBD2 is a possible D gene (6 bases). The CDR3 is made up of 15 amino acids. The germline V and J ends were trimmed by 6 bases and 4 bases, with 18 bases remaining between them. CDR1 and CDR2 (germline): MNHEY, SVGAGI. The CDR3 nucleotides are TGTGCCAGCAGACCTACCGGGACTCCCTCAGAGACCCAGTACTTC. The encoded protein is CASRPTGTPSETQYF.

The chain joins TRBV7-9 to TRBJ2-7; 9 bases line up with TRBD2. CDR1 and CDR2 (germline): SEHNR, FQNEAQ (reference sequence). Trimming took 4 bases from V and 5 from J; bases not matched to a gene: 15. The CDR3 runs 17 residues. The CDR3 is CASSSRPGVAGEDEQYF. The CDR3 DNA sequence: TGTGCCAGCAGCTCAAGGCCAGGCGTAGCGGGAGAGGACGAGCAGTACTTC.

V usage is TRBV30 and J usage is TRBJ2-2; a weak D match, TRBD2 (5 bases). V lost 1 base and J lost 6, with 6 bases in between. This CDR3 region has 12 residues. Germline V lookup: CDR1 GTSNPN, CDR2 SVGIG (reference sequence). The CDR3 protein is CAWSAGSGELFF. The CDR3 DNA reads TGTGCCTGGAGTGCGGGATCCGGGGAGCTGTTTTTT.

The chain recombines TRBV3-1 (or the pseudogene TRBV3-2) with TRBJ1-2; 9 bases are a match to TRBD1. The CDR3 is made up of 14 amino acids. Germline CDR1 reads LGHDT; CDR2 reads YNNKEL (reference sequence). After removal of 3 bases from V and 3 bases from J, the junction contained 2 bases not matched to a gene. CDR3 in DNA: TGTGCCAGCAGCCAGAACAGGGGGCACTATGGCTACACCTTC. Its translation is CASSQNRGHYGYTF.

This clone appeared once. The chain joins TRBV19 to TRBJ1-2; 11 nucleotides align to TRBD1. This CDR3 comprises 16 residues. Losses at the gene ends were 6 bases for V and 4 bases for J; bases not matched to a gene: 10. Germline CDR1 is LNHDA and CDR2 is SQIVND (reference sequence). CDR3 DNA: TGTGCCAGTAGCTCCGGCCGGACAGGGGGCGTCTATGGCTACACCTTC. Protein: CASSSGRTGGVYGYTF.

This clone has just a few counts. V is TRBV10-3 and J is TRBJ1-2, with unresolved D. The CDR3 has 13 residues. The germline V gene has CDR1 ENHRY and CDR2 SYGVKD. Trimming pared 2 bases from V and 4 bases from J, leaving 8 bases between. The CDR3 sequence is CAISEVAVYGYTF. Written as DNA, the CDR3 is TGTGCCATCAGTGAGGTTGCGGTCTATGGCTACACCTTC.

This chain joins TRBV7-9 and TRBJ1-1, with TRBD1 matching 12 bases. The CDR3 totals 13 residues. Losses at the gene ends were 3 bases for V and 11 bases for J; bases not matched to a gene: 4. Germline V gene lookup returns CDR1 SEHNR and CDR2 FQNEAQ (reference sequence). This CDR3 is CASSLGQGAHAFF. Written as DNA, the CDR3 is TGTGCCAGCAGCTTGGGACAGGGGGCCCACGCTTTCTTT.

The CDR3 loop is CASRIDMQAFF. Written as DNA, the CDR3 is TGTGCCAGCCGAATAGACATGCAAGCTTTCTTT. The chain combines TRBV12-3 or TRBV12-4 with TRBJ1-1, with D unresolved. The CDR3 runs to 11 residues. Trimming took 8 bases from V and 9 from J, leaving 13 bases between them.

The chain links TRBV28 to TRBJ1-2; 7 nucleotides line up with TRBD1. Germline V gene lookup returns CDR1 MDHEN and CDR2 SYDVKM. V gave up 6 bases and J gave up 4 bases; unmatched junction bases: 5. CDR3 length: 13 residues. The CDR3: CASSVQGPYGYTF. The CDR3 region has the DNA TGTGCCAGCAGCGTACAGGGGCCCTATGGCTACACCTTC.

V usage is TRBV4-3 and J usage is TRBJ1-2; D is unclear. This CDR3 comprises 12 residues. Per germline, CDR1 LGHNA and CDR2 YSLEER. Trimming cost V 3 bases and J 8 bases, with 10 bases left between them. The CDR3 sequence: CASSQGVGGYTF. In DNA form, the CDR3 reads TGCGCCAGCAGCCAGGGAGTGGGCGGCTACACCTTC.

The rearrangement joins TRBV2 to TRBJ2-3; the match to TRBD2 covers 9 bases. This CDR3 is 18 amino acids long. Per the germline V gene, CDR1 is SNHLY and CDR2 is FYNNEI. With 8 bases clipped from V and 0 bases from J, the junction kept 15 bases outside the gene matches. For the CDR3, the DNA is TGTGCCAGCCTCTCGGTAGGGCTAGCGGGGAGTAGCACAGATACGCAGTATTTT. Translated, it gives CASLSVGLAGSSTDTQYF.

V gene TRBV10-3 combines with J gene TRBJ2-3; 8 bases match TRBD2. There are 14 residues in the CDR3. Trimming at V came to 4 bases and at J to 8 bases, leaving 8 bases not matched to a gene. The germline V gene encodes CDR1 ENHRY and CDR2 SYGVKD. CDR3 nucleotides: TGTGCCATCAGTGCAGGGGCGGGGGGTTCTACGCAGTATTTT. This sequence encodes CAISAGAGGSTQYF.

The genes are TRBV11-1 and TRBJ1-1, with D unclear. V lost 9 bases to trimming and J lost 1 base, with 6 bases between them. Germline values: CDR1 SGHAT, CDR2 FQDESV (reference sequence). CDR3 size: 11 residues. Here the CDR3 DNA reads TGTGCCAGTAGAGCGAACACTGAAGCTTTCTTT. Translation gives CASRANTEAFF.

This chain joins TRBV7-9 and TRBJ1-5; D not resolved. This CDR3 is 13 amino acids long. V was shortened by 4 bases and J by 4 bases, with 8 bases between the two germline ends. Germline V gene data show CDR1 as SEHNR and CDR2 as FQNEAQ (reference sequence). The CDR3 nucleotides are TGTGCCAGCAGCTCAACAGTAAATCAGCCCCAGCATTTT. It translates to CASSSTVNQPQHF.

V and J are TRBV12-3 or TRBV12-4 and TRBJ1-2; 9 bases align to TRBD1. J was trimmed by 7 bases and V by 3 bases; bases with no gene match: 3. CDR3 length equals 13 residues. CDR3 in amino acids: CASSLGTGFGYTF. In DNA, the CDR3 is TGTGCCAGCAGTTTGGGGACAGGGTTTGGCTACACCTTC.

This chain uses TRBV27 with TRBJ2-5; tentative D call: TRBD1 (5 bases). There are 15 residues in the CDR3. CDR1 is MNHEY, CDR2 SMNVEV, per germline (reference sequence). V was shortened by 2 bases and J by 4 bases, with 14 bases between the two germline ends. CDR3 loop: CASSLLSGSRETQYF. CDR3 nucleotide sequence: TGTGCCAGCAGTTTACTTTCAGGGTCCCGAGAGACCCAGTACTTC.

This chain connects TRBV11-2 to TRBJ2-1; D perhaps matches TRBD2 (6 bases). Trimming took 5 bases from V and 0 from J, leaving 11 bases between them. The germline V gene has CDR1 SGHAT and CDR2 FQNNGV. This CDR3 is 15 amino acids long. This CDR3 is CASSLSGTSYNEQFF. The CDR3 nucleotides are TGTGCCAGCAGCCTTAGCGGAACCTCCTACAATGAGCAGTTCTTC.

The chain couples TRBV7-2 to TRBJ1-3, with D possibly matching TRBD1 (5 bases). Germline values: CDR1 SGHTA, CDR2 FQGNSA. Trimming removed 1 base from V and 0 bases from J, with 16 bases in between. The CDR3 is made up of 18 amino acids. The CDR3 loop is CASSLEGSGGSSGNTIYF. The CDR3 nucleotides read TGTGCCAGCAGCTTAGAGGGGTCAGGCGGATCCTCTGGAAACACCATATATTTT.

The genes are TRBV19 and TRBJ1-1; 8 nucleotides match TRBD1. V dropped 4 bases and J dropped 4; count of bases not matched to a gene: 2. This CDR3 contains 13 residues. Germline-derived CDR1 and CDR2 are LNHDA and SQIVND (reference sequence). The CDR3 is CASSSRGPTEAFF. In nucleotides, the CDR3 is TGTGCCAGTAGTAGCAGGGGGCCCACTGAAGCTTTCTTT.

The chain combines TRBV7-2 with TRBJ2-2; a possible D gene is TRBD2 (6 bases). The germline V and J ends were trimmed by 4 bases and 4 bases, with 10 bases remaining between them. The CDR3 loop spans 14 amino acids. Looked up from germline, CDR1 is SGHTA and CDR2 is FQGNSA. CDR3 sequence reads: CASSSTRVTGELFF. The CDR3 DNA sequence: TGTGCCAGCAGCTCGACTAGGGTCACCGGGGAGCTGTTTTTT.

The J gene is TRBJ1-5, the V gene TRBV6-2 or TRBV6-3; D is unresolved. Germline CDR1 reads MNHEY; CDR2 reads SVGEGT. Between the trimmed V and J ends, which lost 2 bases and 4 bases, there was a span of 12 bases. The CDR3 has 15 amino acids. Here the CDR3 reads CASSYGPGGNQPQHF. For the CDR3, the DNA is TGTGCCAGCAGTTACGGGCCAGGCGGGAATCAGCCCCAGCATTTT.

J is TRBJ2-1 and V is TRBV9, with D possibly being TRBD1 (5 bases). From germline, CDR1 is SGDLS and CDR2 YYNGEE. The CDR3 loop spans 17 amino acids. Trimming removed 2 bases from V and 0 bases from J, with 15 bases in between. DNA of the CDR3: TGTGCCAGCAGCGTCGGAAGGGGCATGGGCTCCTACAATGAGCAGTTCTTC. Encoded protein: CASSVGRGMGSYNEQFF.